Following are 18 T cell receptor beta chains from one sample sequenced in a study of cytomegalovirus exposure and HLA in healthy donors. In the PCR, 60 Vbeta and 13 Jbeta primers were used. Only in-frame clones appear in the TCRdb table, and some are missing; sequencing was by immunoSEQ multiplex PCR. The sample consists of 75,000 to 100,000 clones, around 73% of them appearing once. Input material: PBMCs. These receptors were collected from a middle-aged man in good health and CMV-seronegative.

This clone has only a few counts. V and J are TRBV15 and TRBJ2-7; 8 bases are a match to TRBD1. CDR3 length: 19 residues. CDR1 is LNHNV, CDR2 YYDKDF, per germline (reference sequence). Trimming removed 2 bases from V and 0 bases from J; junction bases left unmatched: 15. DNA of the CDR3: TGTGCCACCAGCAGATTTCGGACAGGGCAAGGGGCCTCCTCCTACGAGCAGTACTTC. Amino acids: CATSRFRTGQGASSYEQYF.

The chain recombines TRBV5-1 with TRBJ1-1; 7 positions agree with TRBD1. CDR3 length: 12 residues. Trimming cost V 5 bases and J 8 bases; bases outside gene matches: 6. Germline loops: CDR1 SGHRS, CDR2 YFSETQ. For the CDR3, the DNA is TGCGCCAGCAGTCAATCGGGACAGGAAGCTTTCTTT. Protein sequence: CASSQSGQEAFF.

The chain combines TRBV5-8 with TRBJ1-2; 12 bases are shared with TRBD1. This CDR3 is 17 amino acids long. J was trimmed by 8 bases and V by 1 base; bases with no gene match: 12. Germline lookup yields CDR1 SGHTS and CDR2 YDEGEE. CDR3 DNA: TGTGCCAGCAGCTTGCCCCTACCGGGACAGGGGGCGCAGGGCTACACCTTC. Translation gives CASSLPLPGQGAQGYTF.

The rearrangement uses TRBV4-2 and TRBJ2-1; 11 bases line up with TRBD2. The CDR3 covers 15 residues. The ends lost 6 bases at V and 7 bases at J; junction bases unmatched: 8. CDR1 and CDR2 from the germline V gene are LGHNA and YNFKEQ. CDR3 residues: CASSPTSGGNNEQFF. The CDR3 nucleotides are TGTGCCAGCAGTCCTACTAGCGGGGGTAATAATGAGCAGTTCTTC.

The chain recombines TRBV10-1 with TRBJ2-2; D may be TRBD1 (6 bases). Looked up from germline, CDR1 is WNHNN and CDR2 is SYGVQD (reference sequence). Trimming took 4 bases from V and 2 from J, leaving 17 bases between them. The CDR3 runs 17 residues. DNA of the CDR3: TGCGCCAGCAGTGCTACCGACAGGCCGCCCAACACCGGGGAGCTGTTTTTT. It specifies CASSATDRPPNTGELFF.

The chain combines TRBV5-4 with TRBJ1-1; no firm D call. Trimming removed 2 bases from V and 11 bases from J, with 16 bases in between. The CDR3 has 13 residues. Per the germline V gene, CDR1 is SGHNT and CDR2 is YYREEE (reference sequence). The CDR3 here is CASSLVGGPGAFF. DNA for the CDR3: TGTGCCAGCAGCTTAGTGGGTGGGCCTGGGGCTTTCTTT.

This chain connects TRBV5-1 to TRBJ1-5, with D uncertain. Germline CDR1 is SGHRS and CDR2 is YFSETQ. V lost 2 bases and J lost 7, with 13 bases in between. The CDR3 extends over 14 amino acids. Here the CDR3 reads CASSLGGSGQPQHF. The CDR3 region has the DNA TGCGCCAGCAGCTTAGGCGGGTCCGGGCAGCCCCAGCATTTT.

This chain connects TRBV29-1 to TRBJ2-3, with D unresolved. The CDR3 runs to 12 residues. Germline CDR1 and CDR2: SQVTM and ANQGSEA. V lost 6 bases to trimming and J lost 2 bases, with 9 bases between them. The CDR3 sequence: CSVTPITDTQYF. CDR3 nucleotide sequence: TGCAGCGTAACACCCATCACAGATACGCAGTATTTT.

The J gene is TRBJ2-1, the V gene TRBV5-1, with a tentative D call TRBD2 (6 bases). This CDR3 comprises 14 residues. Germline V lookup: CDR1 SGHRS, CDR2 YFSETQ. Trimming removed 1 base from V and 8 bases from J, with 13 bases in between. CDR3 DNA: TGCGCCAGCAGCTTGACCCCTAGCGTCGATGAGCAGTTCTTC. The encoded protein is CASSLTPSVDEQFF.

The chain carries TRBV27 and TRBJ2-1; 12 bases line up with TRBD2. CDR3 length: 15 amino acids. Germline V gene data show CDR1 as MNHEY and CDR2 as SMNVEV (reference sequence). Trimming removed 5 bases from V and 4 bases from J; junction bases left unmatched: 3. CDR3 coding DNA: TGTGCCAGCAGTGAAGGGACTAGCGGGTACAATGAGCAGTTCTTC. Translation gives CASSEGTSGYNEQFF.

This clone occurred once. The chain employs TRBV5-4 and TRBJ2-7; 8 nucleotides match TRBD1. This CDR3 contains 15 residues. Germline V gene sequence: CDR1 SGHNT, CDR2 YYREEE (reference sequence). V lost 3 bases to trimming and J lost 2 bases; unmatched junction nucleotides: 7. The CDR3 sequence is CASSWGQEGTYEQYF. In nucleotides, the CDR3 is TGTGCCAGCAGCTGGGGACAGGAGGGAACCTACGAGCAGTACTTC.

The V and J genes are TRBV30 and TRBJ1-3; 7 positions match TRBD1. The CDR3 has 17 residues. The germline CDR1 and CDR2 sequences are GTSNPN and SVGIG (reference sequence). V shed 3 bases, J shed 0 bases, and the junction held 11 bases outside the gene matches. The chain's CDR3 is CAWRDRTGESSGNTIYF. In DNA form, the CDR3 reads TGTGCCTGGAGGGATCGCACAGGGGAATCCTCTGGAAACACCATATATTTT.

The rearrangement joins TRBV7-6 to TRBJ2-1, with D perhaps TRBD1 (7 bases). CDR1 and CDR2 (germline): SGHVS, FNYEAQ. V lost 0 bases and J 7 bases, leaving 16 bases between the germline ends. The CDR3 is 16 amino acids. CDR3 DNA: TGTGCCAGCAGCTTAGCGAGGGGGCGGGGTCGGAATGAGCAGTTCTTC. The encoded protein is CASSLARGRGRNEQFF.

The J gene is TRBJ2-7, the V gene TRBV11-2, with 10 bases fitting TRBD1. V lost 5 bases and J lost 2; bases outside the gene matches: 6. Germline assignment: CDR1 SGHAT and CDR2 FQNNGV. The CDR3 is 15 residues long. The CDR3 DNA follows: TGTGCCAGCAGCACCCGGGACAGGGGCCCCTACGAGCAGTACTTC. Translated, it gives CASSTRDRGPYEQYF.

This rearrangement joins TRBV18 to TRBJ2-1; 10 bases agree with TRBD2. The CDR3 is made up of 16 amino acids. Germline CDR1 reads KGHSH; CDR2 reads LQKENI. With 2 bases clipped from V and 7 bases from J, the junction kept 8 bases outside the gene matches. The CDR3 DNA reads TGTGCCAGCTCACCAAATCCTAGCGGGAGTGGTAATGAGCAGTTCTTC. Translated, it gives CASSPNPSGSGNEQFF. The full variable domain, with the rest looked up from reference TRBV18 and TRBJ2-1, is NAGVMQNPRHLVRRRGQEARLRCSPMKGHSHVYWYRQLPEEGLKFMVYLQKENIIDESGMPKERFSAEFPKEGPSILRIQQVVRGDSAAYFCASSPNPSGSGNEQFFGPGTRLTVL.

The chain employs TRBV19 and TRBJ1-5; the D gene is possibly TRBD1 (5 bases). CDR1 and CDR2 from the germline V gene are LNHDA and SQIVND (reference sequence). The V end was cut by 1 base, the J end by 9 bases, with 16 bases between. The CDR3 is 15 amino acids. The CDR3 reads CASSIGAGGVGPQHF. The CDR3 DNA sequence: TGTGCCAGTAGTATAGGAGCGGGGGGAGTTGGGCCCCAGCATTTT.

This clone was found once. The rearrangement joins TRBV6-1 to TRBJ1-1; TRBD1 might be the D (6 bases). CDR3 length equals 14 residues. Germline CDR1 reads MNHNS; CDR2 reads SASEGT. Trimming shortened V by 4 bases and J by 0 bases, and 9 bases separated the two germline ends. Here the CDR3 reads CASSARDMNTEAFF. The CDR3, as DNA: TGTGCCAGCAGTGCCCGGGACATGAACACTGAAGCTTTCTTT.

The chain combines TRBV7-9 with TRBJ2-5; D might be TRBD1 (5 bases). The CDR3 has 15 residues. CDR1 is SEHNR, CDR2 FQNEAQ, per germline (reference sequence). V lost 2 bases, J lost 5 bases, and 15 bases lay in between. CDR3 sequence reads: CASSLNKGWYETQYF. The CDR3 bases are TGTGCCAGCAGCTTAAATAAGGGGTGGTACGAGACCCAGTACTTC.